One and the same sample provided the 26 T cell receptor beta chains below, sequenced in a study of cytomegalovirus exposure and HLA in healthy donors. The PCR ran on 60 Vbeta and 13 Jbeta primers. The repertoire was sequenced with immunoSEQ multiplex PCR; TCRdb's copy has only in-frame clones and lacks some. Found here are about 160,000 clones, roughly 80% of them singletons; the top ten hold 1.9%. Input material: PBMCs. These receptors came from a human donor in good health.

The chain combines TRBV19 with TRBJ2-5; 8 bases are a match to TRBD1. The germline gives CDR1 LNHDA, CDR2 SQIVND (reference sequence). This CDR3 is built from 13 residues. The ends lost 8 bases at V and 7 bases at J; junction bases unmatched: 9. The CDR3 loop reads CASSAGQEVTQYF. The CDR3 DNA sequence: TGTGCCAGTTCGGCGGGACAGGAGGTGACCCAGTACTTC.

This chain connects TRBV6-5 to TRBJ2-3; D unresolved. Trimming left V 6 bases short and J 5 bases short, with 15 bases between. The germline gives CDR1 MNHEY, CDR2 SVGAGI. The CDR3 contains 14 residues. DNA of the CDR3: TGTGCCAGCAGCCTTAGACAAACCGGAGATACGCAGTATTTT. As protein: CASSLRQTGDTQYF.

Comment on this clone: Different DNA sequences within this sample yield the same CDR3. The J gene is TRBJ1-4, the V gene TRBV4-3; perhaps TRBD1 as D (6 bases). The V end was cut by 0 bases, the J end by 0 bases, with 14 bases between. Germline-derived CDR1 and CDR2 are LGHNA and YSLEER. The CDR3 sequence is 18 residues long. CDR3 residues: CASSQEEDRAATNEKLFF. The CDR3, as DNA: TGCGCCAGCAGCCAAGAAGAGGACAGAGCCGCAACTAATGAAAAACTGTTTTTT.

The chain joins TRBV4-2 to TRBJ2-7; D may be TRBD1 (6 bases). This CDR3 is built from 15 residues. Trimming shortened V by 1 base and J by 1 base, and 11 bases separated the two germline ends. The germline V gene encodes CDR1 LGHNA and CDR2 YNFKEQ. The CDR3 DNA sequence: TGTGCCAGCAGCCAAGGGGGCCAGGGGTCCTACGAGCAGTACTTC. Translation gives CASSQGGQGSYEQYF.

In the case of this clone: One junction end disagrees with the germline gene, perhaps due to a read error. V and J are TRBV11-3 and TRBJ1-1, with TRBD1 identical over 7 bases. CDR1 and CDR2 from the germline V gene are SGHNT and YENEEA. CDR3 length: 15 amino acids. Here the CDR3 DNA reads TGTGCCAGCAGCTTAGAACCCAGGGGGAACAATGAAGCTTTCTTT. This encodes CASSLEPRGNNEAFF.

The chain is built from TRBV6-5 and TRBJ2-5; perhaps TRBD1 as D (7 bases). V was clipped by 6 bases and J by 2 bases, with 16 bases between them. Germline CDR1 MNHEY, CDR2 SVGAGI. CDR3 length: 15 residues. CDR3 sequence reads: CASRWGGTEQETQYF. The CDR3 DNA follows: TGTGCCAGCAGATGGGGCGGGACAGAACAAGAGACCCAGTACTTC.

The gene calls are TRBV5-4 and TRBJ2-3; 7 bases fit TRBD1. In germline, CDR1 is SGHNT, CDR2 YYREEE (reference sequence). The CDR3 length is 14 residues. V gave up 0 bases and J gave up 5 bases; unmatched junction bases: 3. The CDR3 DNA reads as TGTGCCAGCAGCTTGGAGCAGGGGGAAGATACGCAGTATTTT. Translating gives CASSLEQGEDTQYF.

The V call is TRBV7-2, the J call TRBJ1-5; the D gene is possibly TRBD1 (5 bases). Germline V lookup: CDR1 SGHTA, CDR2 FQGNSA. V gave up 1 base and J gave up 7 bases, with 11 bases separating them. The CDR3 runs 14 residues. As DNA, the CDR3 is TGTGCCAGCAGCTTAGTATATGGGGCCCAGCCCCAGCATTTT. Protein: CASSLVYGAQPQHF.

The V gene is TRBV21-1, the J gene TRBJ2-4; the table's D call, TRBD1, has no DNA check behind it. TRBV21-1 is termed a pseudogene. The CDR3 loop spans 17 amino acids. CDR3 loop: CASSKNGRRDSLNIQYF. The DNA for the CDR3 is TGTGCCAGCAGCAAGAACGGGCGGAGGGACAGCCTAAACATTCAGTACTTC.

CDR3 DNA sequence: TGTGCCAGCAGCAAAATCTCGGACAGAATCTACGAGCAGTACTTC. Protein product: CASSKISDRIYEQYF. The chain recombines TRBV5-6 with TRBJ2-7; TRBD1 might be the D (6 bases). There are 15 residues in the CDR3. CDR1 and CDR2 (germline): SGHDT, YYEEEE. Trimming removed 4 bases from V and 3 bases from J, with 17 bases in between. The variable domain in full, completed from reference TRBV5-6 and TRBJ2-7, reads DAGVTQSPTHLIKTRGQQVTLRCSPKSGHDTVSWYQQALGQGPQFIFQYYEEEERQRGNFPDRFSGHQFPNYSSELNVNALLLGDSALYLCASSKISDRIYEQYFGPGTRLTVT.

This clone has only one observation. This CDR3 is CASSSPGIYEQYF. Here the CDR3 DNA reads TGTGCCAGCAGCTCCCCCGGGATCTACGAGCAGTACTTC. The chain has TRBV7-2 and TRBJ2-7; TRBD2 might be the D (5 bases). CDR1 SGHTA and CDR2 FQGNSA come from the germline V gene. This CDR3 spans 13 amino acids. Deletions cut 4 bases from V and 3 bases from J, with 10 bases between.

The rearrangement uses TRBV5-6 and TRBJ1-3; 9 positions agree with TRBD1. The CDR3 covers 16 residues. The ends lost 3 bases at V and 0 bases at J; junction bases unmatched: 4. Per germline, CDR1 SGHDT and CDR2 YYEEEE. CDR3 in amino acids: CASSSKGQGSGNTIYF. DNA for the CDR3: TGTGCCAGCAGCTCTAAGGGACAGGGCTCTGGAAACACCATATATTTT.

The chain links TRBV5-3 to TRBJ1-2, with TRBD1 identical over 8 bases. TRBV5-3 is an ORF, with its function uncertain. After removal of 5 bases from V and 4 bases from J, the junction contained 10 bases not matched to a gene. This CDR3 comprises 15 residues. The DNA for the CDR3 is TGTGCCAGAAGGGGACGACAGGGGAGAGGCTATGGCTACACCTTC. The encoded protein is CARRGRQGRGYGYTF.

With respect to this clone: The junction does not match germline at one end; this may be a read error. The rearrangement links TRBV7-7 to TRBJ2-1, with 10 bases lining up with TRBD2. CDR1 and CDR2 (germline): SSHAT, FNYEAQ (reference sequence). The CDR3 is made up of 12 amino acids. CDR3 sequence: CASSITSGEQFF. In DNA, the CDR3 is TGTGCTAGCAGCATTACTAGCGGGGAACAGTTCTTC.

The gene calls are TRBV9 and TRBJ2-3, with D possibly TRBD2 on 6 matching bases. Trimming removed 3 bases at V and 3 bases at J, with 17 bases between. The CDR3 runs to 16 residues. Germline values: CDR1 SGDLS, CDR2 YYNGEE. The CDR3 loop is CASSERTIVGTDTQYF. The CDR3 nucleotides read TGTGCCAGCAGCGAAAGGACTATTGTCGGGACAGATACGCAGTATTTT. Drawing the rest from reference TRBV9 and TRBJ2-3, the complete variable domain is DSGVTQTPKHLITATGQRVTLRCSPRSGDLSVYWYQQSLDQGLQFLIQYYNGEERAKGNILERFSAQQFPDLHSELNLSSLELGDSALYFCASSERTIVGTDTQYFGPGTRLTVL.

The chain uses TRBV6-1 and TRBJ2-2; D unresolved. V dropped 2 bases and J dropped 4 bases, with 5 bases sitting between them. This CDR3 comprises 13 residues. Looked up from germline, CDR1 is MNHNS and CDR2 is SASEGT. CDR3 loop: CASSETVTGELFF. The CDR3 DNA reads TGTGCCAGCAGTGAAACGGTCACCGGGGAGCTGTTTTTT.

This chain joins TRBV10-3 and TRBJ1-6; 9 bases line up with TRBD1. The V gene's germline CDR1 is ENHRY and CDR2 SYGVKD. The CDR3 spans 14 residues. J gave up 5 bases and V 6 bases, and 2 bases lay outside the gene matches. The CDR3 region has the DNA TGTGCCATCAGGGGACAGGGCGATAATTCACCCCTCCACTTT. This codes for CAIRGQGDNSPLHF.

This chain uses TRBV4-2 with TRBJ1-2; a weak D match, TRBD1 (6 bases). In germline, CDR1 is LGHNA, CDR2 YNFKEQ. V was shortened by 0 bases and J by 4 bases, with 12 bases between the two germline ends. The CDR3 totals 15 residues. The CDR3 nucleotides read TGTGCCAGCAGCCAAGAAGGCAGGGGCGGCTATGGCTACACCTTC. This codes for CASSQEGRGGYGYTF.

V and J are TRBV5-1 and TRBJ2-7, with no clear D. This CDR3 region has 17 residues. V lost 1 base to trimming and J lost 0 bases, with 17 bases between them. The V gene's germline CDR1 is SGHRS and CDR2 YFSETQ. DNA for the CDR3: TGCGCCAGCAGCTTGATAACTGGCGCCTACAGCTCCTACGAGCAGTACTTC. It yields the protein CASSLITGAYSSYEQYF.

J is TRBJ1-4 and V is TRBV15, with D hard to call. CDR1 and CDR2 (germline): LNHNV, YYDKDF (reference sequence). The CDR3 sequence is 18 residues long. Trimming stripped 1 base from V and 2 bases from J, with 17 bases between. CDR3 nucleotides: TGTGCCACCAGCAGAGTCTTAGGAGGCCCTGGGACTAATGAAAAACTGTTTTTT. Its translation: CATSRVLGGPGTNEKLFF. The whole variable domain, filled in from reference TRBV15 and TRBJ1-4, reads DAMVIQNPRYQVTQFGKPVTLSCSQTLNHNVMYWYQQKSSQAPKLLFHYYDKDFNNEADTPDNFQSRRPNTSFCFLDIRSPGLGDTAMYLCATSRVLGGPGTNEKLFFGSGTQLSVL.

The chain carries TRBV18 and TRBJ2-1; a possible D gene is TRBD2 (6 bases). Trimming left V 2 bases short and J 6 bases short, with 11 bases between. CDR1 and CDR2 from the germline V gene are KGHSH and LQKENI. CDR3 length equals 14 residues. The DNA of the CDR3 is TGTGCCAGCTCACCAGCGACTAGTGGCAATGAGCAGTTCTTC. It codes for CASSPATSGNEQFF.

The rearrangement joins TRBV18 to TRBJ1-1; D might be TRBD1 (5 bases). The germline CDR1 and CDR2 sequences are KGHSH and LQKENI. V was clipped by 3 bases and J by 5 bases, with 19 bases between them. The CDR3 is 16 residues long. The CDR3 loop reads CASSPLVGGGGTEAFF. The CDR3 region has the DNA TGTGCCAGCTCACCGCTGGTGGGGGGAGGAGGGACTGAAGCTTTCTTT.

V and J are TRBV18 and TRBJ1-6, with TRBD1 matching over 7 bases. CDR3 length: 18 residues. The germline V gene encodes CDR1 KGHSH and CDR2 LQKENI. V lost 3 bases to trimming and J lost 0 bases; unmatched junction nucleotides: 8. This CDR3 reads CASSPRDSRYSYNSPLHF. CDR3 sequence (DNA): TGTGCCAGCTCACCCCGGGACAGCCGATACTCCTATAATTCACCCCTCCACTTT.

In its sample, this clone was seen a few times. The chain carries TRBV7-2 and TRBJ2-1; D ambiguous. The CDR3 runs 12 residues. CDR1 and CDR2 (germline): SGHTA, FQGNSA. The V end lost 5 bases, the J end lost 4 bases, and 6 bases lay between the germline ends. The chain's CDR3 is CASSPVYNEQFF. The CDR3 DNA follows: TGTGCCAGCAGCCCGGTTTACAATGAGCAGTTCTTC.

The V call is TRBV5-5, the J call TRBJ2-5; 11 bases match TRBD2. The CDR3 sequence is 17 residues long. Germline CDR1 is SGHKS and CDR2 is YYEKEE (reference sequence). After removal of 3 bases from V and 4 bases from J, the junction contained 11 bases not matched to a gene. CDR3 loop: CASSSTSGGRQGETQYF. The CDR3 nucleotides are TGTGCCAGCAGCTCTACTAGCGGGGGCAGGCAGGGAGAGACCCAGTACTTC.

The rearrangement uses TRBV4-1 and TRBJ1-1; unclear D gene. Trimming stripped 5 bases from V and 6 bases from J, with 10 bases between. The CDR3 sequence is 12 residues long. CDR1 is MGHRA, CDR2 YSYEKL, per germline. In DNA, the CDR3 is TGCGCCAGCAGCTCCGGTTCGGCTGAAGCTTTCTTT. Translating it yields CASSSGSAEAFF.